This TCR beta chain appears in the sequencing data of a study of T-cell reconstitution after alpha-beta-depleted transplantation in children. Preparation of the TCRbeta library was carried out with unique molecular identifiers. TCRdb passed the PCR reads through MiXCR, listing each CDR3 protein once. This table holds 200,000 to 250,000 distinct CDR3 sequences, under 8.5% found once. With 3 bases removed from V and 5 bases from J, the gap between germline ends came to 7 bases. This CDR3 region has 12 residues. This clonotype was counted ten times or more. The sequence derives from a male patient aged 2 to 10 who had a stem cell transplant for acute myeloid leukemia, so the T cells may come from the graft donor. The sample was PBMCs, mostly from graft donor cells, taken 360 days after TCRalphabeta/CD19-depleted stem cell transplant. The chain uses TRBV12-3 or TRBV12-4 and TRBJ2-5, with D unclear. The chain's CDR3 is CASSFFGETQYF. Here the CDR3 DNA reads TGTGCCAGCAGTTTTTTCGGGGAGACCCAGTACTTC.